This TCR beta chain is drawn from a study of cytomegalovirus exposure and HLA in healthy donors. Study-level results: The study put around 180 TCR beta chains on its list as cytomegalovirus-associated.

The CDR3 totals 11 residues. Between the trimmed V and J ends, which lost 2 bases and 5 bases, there was a span of 4 bases. Germline loops: CDR1 SGHNT, CDR2 YYREEE (reference sequence). The PCR contained 60 Vbeta and 13 Jbeta primers. Clones were read by immunoSEQ multiplex PCR, and TCRdb kept only the in-frame ones, dropping some. The sample holds approximately 61,000 clones; around 82% are singletons and the top ten take roughly 8%. This clone was observed a handful of times. Antigen: not known. V gene TRBV5-4 combines with J gene TRBJ2-5; unclear D gene. Sequenced material: PBMCs. The sequence came from a man in his late teens or twenties in good health and CMV-seropositive. CDR3 coding DNA: TGTGCCAGCAGCTTATCGGAGACCCAGTACTTC. This translates into CASSLSETQYF.